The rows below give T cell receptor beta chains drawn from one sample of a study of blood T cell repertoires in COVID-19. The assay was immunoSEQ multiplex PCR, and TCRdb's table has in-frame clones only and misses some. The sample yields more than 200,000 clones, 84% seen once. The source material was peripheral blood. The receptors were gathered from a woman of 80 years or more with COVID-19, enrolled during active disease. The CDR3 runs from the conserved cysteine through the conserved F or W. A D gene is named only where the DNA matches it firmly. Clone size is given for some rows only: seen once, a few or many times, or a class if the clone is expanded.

CDR3aa: CASSLEGVVNTEAFF; CDR3nt: TGTGCCAGCAGCTTGGAAGGGGTCGTCAACACTGAAGCTTTCTTT; len: 15; d_gene: -; v_gene: TRBV5-6; abundance: -; j_gene: TRBJ1-1
CDR3aa: CASSTGILEKLFF; CDR3nt: TGTGCCAGCAGTACCGGGATACTCGAAAAACTGTTTTTT; len: 13; d_gene: -; v_gene: TRBV25-1; abundance: -; j_gene: TRBJ1-4
CDR3aa: CASSASSGGANEQFF; CDR3nt: TGTGCCAGCAGTGCGTCTAGCGGGGGGGCGAACGAGCAGTTCTTC; len: 15; d_gene: TRBD2; v_gene: TRBV2; abundance: -; j_gene: TRBJ2-1
CDR3aa: CASSLPGYNSPLHF; CDR3nt: TGTGCCAGCAGCCTTCCGGGATATAATTCACCCCTCCACTTT; len: 14; d_gene: -; v_gene: TRBV3-1/TRBV3-2; abundance: -; j_gene: TRBJ1-6
CDR3aa: CASSLDFELLNYGYTF; CDR3nt: TGTGCCAGCAGCTTAGATTTTGAGTTGCTTAACTATGGCTACACCTTC; len: 16; d_gene: -; v_gene: TRBV11-2; abundance: -; j_gene: TRBJ1-2
CDR3aa: CASSQGAGFNQPQHF; CDR3nt: TGTGCCAGCAGCCAAGGGGCGGGTTTCAATCAGCCCCAGCATTTT; len: 15; d_gene: -; v_gene: TRBV3-1/TRBV3-2; abundance: -; j_gene: TRBJ1-5
CDR3aa: CASSLEENRYEAFF; CDR3nt: TGTGCCAGCAGCTTAGAAGAGAATCGATATGAAGCTTTCTTT; len: 14; d_gene: -; v_gene: TRBV7-9; abundance: -; j_gene: TRBJ1-1
CDR3aa: CAIGQNPSGGGTDTQYF; CDR3nt: TGTGCCATCGGCCAGAACCCTAGCGGGGGAGGCACAGATACGCAGTATTTT; len: 17; d_gene: TRBD2; v_gene: TRBV10-3; abundance: -; j_gene: TRBJ2-3
CDR3aa: CASSEIGLAGGGGTGELFF; CDR3nt: TGCGCCAGCAGTGAGATCGGACTAGCGGGGGGAGGTGGCACCGGGGAGCTGTTTTTT; len: 19; d_gene: TRBD2; v_gene: TRBV10-1; abundance: -; j_gene: TRBJ2-2
CDR3aa: CASSQIAGGDYNEQFF; CDR3nt: TGCGCCAGCAGCCAAATAGCGGGGGGGGATTACAATGAGCAGTTCTTC; len: 16; d_gene: TRBD2; v_gene: TRBV4-1; abundance: -; j_gene: TRBJ2-1
CDR3aa: CSAVRNEQFF; CDR3nt: TGCAGTGCCGTGAGGAATGAGCAGTTCTTC; len: 10; d_gene: -; v_gene: TRBV20-1; abundance: -; j_gene: TRBJ2-1
CDR3aa: CASSDSERNTIYF; CDR3nt: TGTGCCAGCAGTGATTCAGAAAGAAACACCATATATTTT; len: 13; d_gene: -; v_gene: TRBV2; abundance: -; j_gene: TRBJ1-3
CDR3aa: CASGLGGGIGEKLFF; CDR3nt: TGTGCCAGCGGACTCGGCGGGGGGATTGGTGAAAAACTGTTTTTT; len: 15; d_gene: -; v_gene: TRBV7-8; abundance: -; j_gene: TRBJ1-4
CDR3aa: CASSDGLSGANVLTF; CDR3nt: TGTGCCAGCAGTGATGGCCTCTCTGGGGCCAACGTCCTGACTTTC; len: 15; d_gene: -; v_gene: TRBV2; abundance: once; j_gene: TRBJ2-6
CDR3aa: CASSLGQGLPSGQFF; CDR3nt: TGTGCCAGCAGCTTGGGCCAGGGATTACCTTCGGGGCAGTTCTTC; len: 15; d_gene: -; v_gene: TRBV5-4; abundance: -; j_gene: TRBJ2-1
CDR3aa: CASRTTVSGNTIYF; CDR3nt: TGTGCCAGTAGGACGACAGTCTCTGGAAACACCATATATTTT; len: 14; d_gene: -; v_gene: TRBV19; abundance: -; j_gene: TRBJ1-3
CDR3aa: CASRVLRSSTGTGIRGAYEQYF; CDR3nt: TGCGCCAGCAGGGTCCTAAGGTCGTCCACCGGGACAGGAATAAGGGGGGCCTACGAGCAGTACTTC; len: 22; d_gene: TRBD1; v_gene: TRBV5-1; abundance: -; j_gene: TRBJ2-7
CDR3aa: CASSLWGQGDGKLFF; CDR3nt: TGTGCCAGCAGTCTCTGGGGGCAGGGAGACGGAAAACTGTTTTTT; len: 15; d_gene: -; v_gene: TRBV27; abundance: -; j_gene: TRBJ1-4
CDR3aa: CASSTGRENTEAFF; CDR3nt: TGTGCCAGCAGTACCGGACGGGAGAACACTGAAGCTTTCTTT; len: 14; d_gene: -; v_gene: TRBV6-2/TRBV6-3; abundance: -; j_gene: TRBJ1-1
CDR3aa: CAIRTDLSYEQYF; CDR3nt: TGTGCCATCAGGACAGACCTCTCCTACGAGCAGTACTTC; len: 13; d_gene: -; v_gene: TRBV10-3; abundance: once; j_gene: TRBJ2-7